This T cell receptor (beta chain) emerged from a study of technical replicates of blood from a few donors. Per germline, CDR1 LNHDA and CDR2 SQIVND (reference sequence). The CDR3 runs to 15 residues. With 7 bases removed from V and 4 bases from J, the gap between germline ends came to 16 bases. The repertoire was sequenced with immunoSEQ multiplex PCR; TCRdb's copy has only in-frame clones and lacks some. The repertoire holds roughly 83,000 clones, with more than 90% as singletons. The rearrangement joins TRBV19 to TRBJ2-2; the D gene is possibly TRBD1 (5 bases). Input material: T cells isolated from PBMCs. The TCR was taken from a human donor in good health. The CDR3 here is CASIDGRAPTGELFF. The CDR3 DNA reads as TGTGCCAGTATCGATGGCAGGGCCCCCACCGGGGAGCTGTTTTTT.